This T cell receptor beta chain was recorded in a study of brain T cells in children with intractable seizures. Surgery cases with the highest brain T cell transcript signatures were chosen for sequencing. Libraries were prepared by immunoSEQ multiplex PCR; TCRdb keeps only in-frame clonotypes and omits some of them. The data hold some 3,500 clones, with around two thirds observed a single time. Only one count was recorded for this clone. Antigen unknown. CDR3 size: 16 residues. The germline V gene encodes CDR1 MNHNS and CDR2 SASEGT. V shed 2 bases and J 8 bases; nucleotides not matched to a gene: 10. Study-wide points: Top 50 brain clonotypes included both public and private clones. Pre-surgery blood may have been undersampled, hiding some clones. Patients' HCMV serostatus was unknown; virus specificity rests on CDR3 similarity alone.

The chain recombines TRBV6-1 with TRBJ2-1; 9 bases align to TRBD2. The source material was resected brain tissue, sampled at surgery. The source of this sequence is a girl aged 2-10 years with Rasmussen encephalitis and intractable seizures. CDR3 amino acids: CASSEWAPSGIDEQFF. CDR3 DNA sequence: TGTGCCAGCAGTGAATGGGCGCCTAGCGGGATAGATGAGCAGTTCTTC.